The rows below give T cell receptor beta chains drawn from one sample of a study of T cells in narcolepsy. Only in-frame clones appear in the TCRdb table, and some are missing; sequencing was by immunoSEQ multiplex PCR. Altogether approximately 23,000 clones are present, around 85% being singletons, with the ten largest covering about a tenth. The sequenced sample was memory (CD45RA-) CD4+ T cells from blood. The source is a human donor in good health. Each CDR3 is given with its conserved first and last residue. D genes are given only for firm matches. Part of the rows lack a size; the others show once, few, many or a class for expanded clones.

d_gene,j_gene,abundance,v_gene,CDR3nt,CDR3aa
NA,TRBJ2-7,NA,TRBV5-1,TGCGCCAGCAGCTTGGGAGCCGCCGGGAGCTTCTCCTACGAGCAGTACTTC,CASSLGAAGSFSYEQYF
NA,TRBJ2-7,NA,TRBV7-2,TGTGCCAGCAGCTTAGCCTCTGGTACCTACGAGCAGTACTTC,CASSLASGTYEQYF
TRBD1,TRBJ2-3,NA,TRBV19,TGTGCCAGTAGTCCGGGGACAGGGTTGGCAGATACGCAGTATTTT,CASSPGTGLADTQYF
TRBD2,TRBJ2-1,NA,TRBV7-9,TGTGCCAGCAGCTTAGCGCTCGGACTAGCGGGAGGAGAGCTGTTCTTC,CASSLALGLAGGELFF
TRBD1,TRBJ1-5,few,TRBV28,TGTGCCAGTCAACAGGGGGGTAGCAATCAGCCCCAGCATTTT,CASQQGGSNQPQHF
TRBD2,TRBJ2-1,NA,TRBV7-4,TGTGCCAGCAGCTTTCAAGCGGGAGGGGCCTACAATGAGCAGTTCTTC,CASSFQAGGAYNEQFF
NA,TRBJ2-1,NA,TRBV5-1,TGCGCCAGCCGTCTCGCGGTCCTCATCAATGAGCAGTTCTTC,CASRLAVLINEQFF
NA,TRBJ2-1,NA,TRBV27,TGTGCCGCCAGCAGGAGCTCCTACAATGAGCAGTTCTTC,CAASRSSYNEQFF
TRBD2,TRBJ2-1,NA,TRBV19,TGTGCCAGTAGTATAAGGCCTAGCGGGCGGCGGGGCAATGAGCAGTTCTTC,CASSIRPSGRRGNEQFF
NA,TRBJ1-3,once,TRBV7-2,TGTGCCAGCAGCTTCGGGACGGCCTCTGGAAACACCATATATTTT,CASSFGTASGNTIYF
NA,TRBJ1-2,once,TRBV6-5,TGTGCCAGCAGCTCGGGGGGCGCCTATGGCTACACCTTC,CASSSGGAYGYTF
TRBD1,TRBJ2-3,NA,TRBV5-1,TGCGCCAGCAGCCCCTGGACAGGGCCGGGCCCAGATACGCAGTATTTT,CASSPWTGPGPDTQYF
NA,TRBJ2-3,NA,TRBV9,TGTGCCAGCAGCGTAGCGGGAGAGTCAGATACGCAGTATTTT,CASSVAGESDTQYF
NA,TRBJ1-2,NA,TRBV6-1,TGTGCCAGCAGAGCGGGGGCCAGGGGTGGTGGCTACACCTTC,CASRAGARGGGYTF